This T cell receptor beta chain was retrieved from a study of T cell repertoires in cytomegalovirus infection. At the level of the study: In public TCR beta signatures, there were indications of both CMV infection and matching HLA type.

Each CDR3 protein is one row after TCRdb ran MiXCR on the reads. The sample includes under 850,000 distinct CDR3 sequences, approximately 34% of them seen just once. Findings and limits, study-wide: CMV carriers having the relevant HLA were flagged by cumulative public TCR beta family frequency. The ex vivo response was dominated by HLA-C-restricted CMV-specific TCR beta clonotypes.

Comment on this clonotype: What it recognizes is unknown.

The CDR3 sequence is 18 residues long. CDR1 SGHVS and CDR2 FQNEAQ come from the germline V gene. The trim removed 5 bases at V and 5 bases at J, leaving 17 bases unmatched. The receptor's source is a human donor in good health (CMV status not recorded). Some clones in this sample may be carry-over from other donors' samples. The chain links TRBV7-8 to TRBJ2-5; 10 bases match TRBD2. The material sequenced was PBMCs. CDR3 sequence reads: CASSQSSGSELMLETQYF. CDR3 nucleotides: TGTGCCAGCAGCCAATCTAGCGGGAGTGAGTTGATGTTGGAGACCCAGTACTTC.